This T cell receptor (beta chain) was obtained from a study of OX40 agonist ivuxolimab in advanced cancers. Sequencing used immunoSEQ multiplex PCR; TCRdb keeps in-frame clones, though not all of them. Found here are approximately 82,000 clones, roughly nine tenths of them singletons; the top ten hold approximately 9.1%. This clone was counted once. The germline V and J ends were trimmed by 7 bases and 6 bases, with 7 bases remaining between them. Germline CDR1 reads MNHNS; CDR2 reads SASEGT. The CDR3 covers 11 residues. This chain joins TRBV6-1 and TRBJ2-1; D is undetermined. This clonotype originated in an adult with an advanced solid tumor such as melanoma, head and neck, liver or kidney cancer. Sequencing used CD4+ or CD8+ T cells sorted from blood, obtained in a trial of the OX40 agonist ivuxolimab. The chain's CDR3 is CASTRTNEQFF. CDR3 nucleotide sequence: TGTGCCAGCACTAGGACCAATGAGCAGTTCTTC.